This T cell receptor (beta chain) was found in a study of blood T cell repertoires in COVID-19. About the research overall: T cells, B-cell-depleted T cells, or PBMCs supplied cDNA or gDNA.

CDR1 is MDHEN and CDR2 is SYDVKM in the germline V gene. The V and J ends lost 1 base and 5 bases, in that order; junction bases with no gene match: 8. The CDR3 is 16 residues long. Original methodology: Reference gene primer amplification gave estimated nucleated cell counts. Some clones are missing from TCRdb's copy, which holds only in-frame ones; the method was immunoSEQ multiplex PCR. The V and J calls and clone size are taken from that table; D and trimming were inferred from the DNA. The data hold 100,000 to 150,000 clones, with 65% to 85% observed a single time. The sequenced sample was peripheral blood. The rearrangement links TRBV28 to TRBJ2-7, with 10 nucleotides matching TRBD1. This clonotype was sampled from a man under 40 with COVID-19, enrolled during active disease. This CDR3 is CASSLLGQGVRDEQYF. The CDR3, as DNA: TGTGCCAGCAGTTTATTAGGACAGGGGGTAAGAGACGAGCAGTACTTC.